Listed below are T cell receptor beta chains from one sample, sequenced in a study of blood T cells in healthy people across ages. TCRdb re-derived calls from the 5' RACE reads in MiXCR, one entry per CDR3 protein. The data show about 1,500,000 distinct CDR3 sequences, 28% seen once. The sequenced sample was blood. These receptors were obtained from a woman between 25 and 40 years old in good health. CDR3s leave out the opening cysteine and the closing phenylalanine or tryptophan.

V	J	length	CDR3
TRBV6-5	TRBJ2-7	10	ASSDTRATQY
TRBV29-1	TRBJ1-5	11	SVRAQSNQPQH
TRBV24-1	TRBJ1-2	12	ATSKDGPRGGYT
TRBV20-1	TRBJ2-5	15	SARSPSGGAKGVTQY
TRBV29-1	TRBJ2-7	10	SVSDRTGEQY
TRBV6-6	TRBJ2-5	14	ASSFIGTGGRETQY
TRBV5-1	TRBJ1-4	13	ASSLGAAVDEKLF
TRBV5-1	TRBJ2-1	16	ASSTWAGFNRGDNEQF
TRBV5-1	TRBJ2-1	13	ASKAVVVSYNEQF
TRBV6-4	TRBJ2-2	12	ASSERANTGELF
TRBV7-9	TRBJ1-2	13	ASSLAQGTNYGYT
TRBV5-1	TRBJ1-1	11	ASSKGQWTEAF
TRBV12-3/TRBV12-4	TRBJ1-2	10	ASRTALYGYT
TRBV9	TRBJ1-2	12	ASTGIRQGYGYT
TRBV20-1	.	9	SAHYYNEQY
TRBV6-1	TRBJ1-1	10	AIADGDTEAF
TRBV11-2	TRBJ1-2	12	ASSHRGRDYGYT
TRBV4-3	TRBJ2-3	12	ASSPDSGADTQY
TRBV29-1	TRBJ2-2	11	SAYRAYTGELF
TRBV9	TRBJ2-3	13	ASSARTGNPDTQY
TRBV5-1	TRBJ2-1	14	ASSLEASPGPNEQF
TRBV12-3/TRBV12-4	TRBJ2-7	13	ASTSAGRERYEQY
TRBV29-1	TRBJ2-5	13	SVEVMGQGQETQY
TRBV5-5	TRBJ2-7	14	ASSKFPGTTLYEQY
TRBV15	TRBJ2-7	14	ATSRDTGGPTFEQY
TRBV30	TRBJ2-4	16	AWSLGLADLEAKNIQY
TRBV5-1	TRBJ2-3	13	ASSYSAGGTDTQY
TRBV20-1	TRBJ2-2	13	SATTSGSTTGELF
TRBV24-1	TRBJ2-3	13	AAEGEDRNTDTQY
TRBV7-9	TRBJ2-1	11	ASSKTSPIEQF
TRBV3-1	TRBJ2-7	11	ASSAGVAYEQY
TRBV15	TRBJ2-7	9	ATSSDHEQY
TRBV7-9	TRBJ2-1	14	ASSSRERSTDNEQF
TRBV20-1	TRBJ2-3	12	SARDIPSTDTQY
TRBV29-1	TRBJ2-1	13	SVEGVPPLYNEQF
TRBV12-3/TRBV12-4	TRBJ2-3	14	ASSLLRAGSTDTQY
TRBV28	TRBJ2-7	10	ASSEDRYEQY
TRBV29-1	TRBJ2-7	11	SVAGTEGYEQY
TRBV5-6	TRBJ1-2	16	ASSLGTPDPGGRYGYT
TRBV20-1	TRBJ2-1	13	SATSGQSSYNEQF
TRBV24-1	TRBJ2-1	12	ATSDTIPGGEQF
TRBV29-1	TRBJ2-7	11	SVDFGVINEQY
TRBV7-9	TRBJ1-2	11	ASRSGQGAGYT
TRBV9	TRBJ2-3	13	ASSSHQRGTDTQY
TRBV28	TRBJ2-5	13	ASTRSRGGVKTQY
TRBV20-1	TRBJ2-3	13	SARDFAAPEDTQY
TRBV12-3/TRBV12-4	TRBJ1-2	14	ASSSSSTTNPGGYT
TRBV7-2	TRBJ2-5	12	ASSSDRGEETQY
TRBV12-3/TRBV12-4	TRBJ1-5	15	ASSQGQGGLLGQPQH